This passage covers 19 T cell receptor beta chains from one sample sequenced in a study of vaccination and CD4 T cells after COVID-19. These TCRs' antigens remain unknown. An Oncomine TCR Beta short-read assay was used to sequence the DNA from cultured CD4+ T cells. From the PCR reads, TCRdb called clonotypes with MiXCR, one entry per CDR3 protein. Of about 16,000 distinct CDR3 sequences listed, less than 45% are singletons. Treatment indicated: approximately nine-day PBMC culture with coronavirus spike peptide pools or control peptides (ViraFEST assay). This sample comprised CD4+ T cells from blood, cultured in vitro, obtained before SARS-CoV-2 vaccination. All receptors derive from a human donor who received a COVID-19 vaccine.

The chain couples TRBV30 to TRBJ2-2, with D possibly being TRBD2 (5 bases). This CDR3 has 16 amino acids. Per germline, CDR1 GTSNPN and CDR2 SVGIG (reference sequence). Trimming pared 1 base from V and 6 bases from J, leaving 18 bases between. The CDR3 protein is CAWSGETPFSAGELFF. The CDR3 bases are TGTGCCTGGAGTGGGGAGACCCCCTTTTCCGCCGGGGAGCTGTTTTTT.

The V gene is TRBV24-1, the J gene TRBJ2-1; a possible D gene is TRBD2 (6 bases). Trimming shortened V by 6 bases and J by 10 bases, and 21 bases separated the two germline ends. This CDR3 has 15 amino acids. The germline CDR1 and CDR2 sequences are KGHDR and SFDVKD. CDR3 in amino acids: CATSSSTILGGEQFF. CDR3 nucleotide sequence: TGTGCCACCAGTAGTTCTACTATCCTTGGGGGGGAGCAGTTCTTC.

This chain connects TRBV24-1 to TRBJ2-7; maybe TRBD2 (6 bases). Germline CDR1 and CDR2: KGHDR and SFDVKD. V shed 3 bases and J shed 6 bases, with 14 bases lying between them. The CDR3 consists of 14 residues. DNA for the CDR3: TGTGCCACCAGTGATGGTTATCCCGGGGGCGAGCAGTACTTC. Translation: CATSDGYPGGEQYF.

The chain is built from TRBV14 and TRBJ1-5; no clear D. The CDR3 has 15 amino acids. Germline V gene sequence: CDR1 SGHDN, CDR2 FVKESK. The ends were cut back, 1 base at V and 3 bases at J, with 10 bases in the middle. CDR3 sequence (DNA): TGTGCCAGCAGCCAAGCCGGAACCCCCAATCAGCCCCAGCATTTT. Encoded protein: CASSQAGTPNQPQHF.

The chain uses TRBV20-1 and TRBJ2-3; TRBD2 is a possible D gene (6 bases). This CDR3 is 18 amino acids long. Trimming shortened V by 3 bases and J by 4 bases, and 26 bases separated the two germline ends. Germline CDR1 reads DFQATT; CDR2 reads SNEGSKA (reference sequence). This chain's CDR3 is CSARRRSAGISFADTQYF. The CDR3 coding sequence is TGCAGTGCTAGGAGAAGGAGTGCGGGGATTAGTTTTGCAGATACGCAGTATTTT.

The chain recombines TRBV12-3 or TRBV12-4 with TRBJ2-1, with a tentative D call TRBD2 (7 bases). The CDR3 contains 15 residues. V was pared by 0 bases and J by 6 bases, with 12 bases between. The chain's CDR3 is CASSLAGGRGNEQFF. As DNA, the CDR3 is TGTGCCAGCAGTTTAGCGGGGGGGCGGGGCAATGAGCAGTTCTTC.

This chain links TRBV7-2 with TRBJ2-3, with 7 bases aligning to TRBD2. Germline trimming cut 1 base from V and 7 bases from J; bases unmatched to any gene: 8. The germline V gene encodes CDR1 SGHTA and CDR2 FQGNSA. This CDR3 is 15 amino acids long. The chain's CDR3 is CASSLVAGRAYTQYF. CDR3 DNA: TGTGCCAGCAGCTTAGTGGCGGGGAGGGCATATACGCAGTATTTT. Using reference TRBV7-2 and TRBJ2-3 for the parts outside the CDR3, the full variable domain is GAGVSQSPSNKVTEKGKDVELRCDPISGHTALYWYRQSLGQGLEFLIYFQGNSAPDKSGLPSDRFSAERTGGSVSTLTIQRTQQEDSAVYLCASSLVAGRAYTQYFGPGTRLTVL.

This clonotype was seen more than once but under ten times. This chain joins TRBV7-9 and TRBJ1-3; D is ambiguous. Per the germline V gene, CDR1 is SEHNR and CDR2 is FQNEAQ (reference sequence). This CDR3 spans 12 amino acids. Trimming shortened V by 5 bases and J by 7 bases, and 9 bases separated the two germline ends. The CDR3: CASSPQSNTIYF. CDR3 DNA: TGTGCCAGCAGCCCCCAAAGTAACACCATATATTTT.

Regarding this clonotype: Germline is not matched at one junction end, which may reflect a read error. This chain joins TRBV6-4 and TRBJ1-1; D is uncertain. Germline V gives CDR1 MRHNA, CDR2 SNTAGT. The CDR3 length is 14 residues. CDR3: CASSDTGRGTEAFF. The CDR3, as DNA: TGTGCCAGTAGTGACACGGGGAGAGGGACTGAAGCTTTCTTT.

The chain links TRBV4-1 to TRBJ1-3; D is unresolved. The CDR3 is 17 residues long. Germline CDR1 MGHRA, CDR2 YSYEKL. Trimming shortened V by 0 bases and J by 0 bases, and 12 bases separated the two germline ends. The CDR3 nucleotides are TGCGCCAGCAGCCAAGAGCCAAACAGCGTCTCTGGAAACACCATATATTTT. As protein: CASSQEPNSVSGNTIYF.

This clonotype was counted a few times. The gene calls are TRBV20-1 and TRBJ1-2; D uncertain. The V end lost 2 bases, the J end lost 0 bases, and 13 bases lay between the germline ends. The CDR3 length is 15 residues. CDR1 and CDR2 from the germline V gene are DFQATT and SNEGSKA (reference sequence). The DNA of the CDR3 is TGCAGTGCTAGACCTACGGGGTTAGCTAACTATGGCTACACCTTC. This gives the protein CSARPTGLANYGYTF.

The J gene is TRBJ1-5, the V gene TRBV7-2, with 11 bases lining up with TRBD1. The CDR3 has 19 residues. Germline loops: CDR1 SGHTA, CDR2 FQGNSA. V lost 1 base, J lost 0 bases, and 8 bases stayed unmatched. CDR3 sequence reads: CASSLGLGTGGDSNQPQHF. Written as DNA, the CDR3 is TGTGCCAGCAGCTTAGGTCTGGGGACAGGGGGTGATAGCAATCAGCCCCAGCATTTT.

CDR3 DNA: TGTGCCAGCAGCCATACTAGCGGGGGGCGAAAGACCCAGTACTTC. This encodes CASSHTSGGRKTQYF. The chain links TRBV3-1 to TRBJ2-5, with 12 bases fitting TRBD2. The CDR3 spans 15 residues. V was clipped by 3 bases and J by 6 bases; unmatched bases: 5. The V gene's germline CDR1 is LGHDT and CDR2 YNNKEL (reference sequence).

The chain combines TRBV5-1 with TRBJ2-5; TRBD2 is a possible D gene (5 bases). From germline, CDR1 is SGHRS and CDR2 YFSETQ. Deletions cut 2 bases from V and 2 bases from J, with 13 bases between. The CDR3 spans 15 residues. CDR3 in DNA: TGCGCCAGCAGCTTACGGAGCGGTTTTCAAGAGACCCAGTACTTC. Its translation: CASSLRSGFQETQYF. The variable domain in full, with the rest retrieved from reference TRBV5-1 and TRBJ2-5, is KAGVTQTPRYLIKTRGQQVTLSCSPISGHRSVSWYQQTPGQGLQFLFEYFSETQRNKGNFPGRFSGRQFSNSRSEMNVSTLELGDSALYLCASSLRSGFQETQYFGPGTRLLVL.

The V gene is TRBV20-1, the J gene TRBJ2-3; 15 positions agree with TRBD2. Germline CDR1 DFQATT, CDR2 SNEGSKA (reference sequence). With 1 base clipped from V and 6 bases from J, the junction kept 8 bases outside the gene matches. The CDR3 runs to 17 residues. The CDR3 region is CSARAFGLAGGHDTQYF. The CDR3 DNA follows: TGCAGTGCTAGAGCCTTTGGACTAGCGGGGGGGCACGATACGCAGTATTTT.

The chain is built from TRBV5-1 and TRBJ2-7; D perhaps matches TRBD2 (5 bases). The CDR3 loop spans 16 amino acids. V was clipped by 2 bases and J by 0 bases, with 15 bases between them. The germline V gene has CDR1 SGHRS and CDR2 YFSETQ. CDR3 bases: TGCGCCAGCAGCTTACTTTCCAACGGGGACTCCTACGAGCAGTACTTC. Translated: CASSLLSNGDSYEQYF.

This chain joins TRBV27 and TRBJ1-2; D call uncertain. The CDR3 has 13 amino acids. Germline loops: CDR1 MNHEY, CDR2 SMNVEV (reference sequence). The germline V and J ends were trimmed by 2 bases and 2 bases, with 6 bases remaining between them. The CDR3 DNA reads as TGTGCCAGCAGTTTAGGCAGCAACTATGGCTACACCTTC. Encoded protein: CASSLGSNYGYTF.

The CDR3 protein is CASSPQTEDTQYF. The CDR3 DNA follows: TGTGCCAGCTCACCACAGACAGAGGATACGCAGTATTTT. The chain employs TRBV18 and TRBJ2-3; D is possibly TRBD1 (5 bases). Per the germline V gene, CDR1 is KGHSH and CDR2 is LQKENI. The CDR3 has 13 residues. V was shortened by 1 base and J by 6 bases, with 8 bases between the two germline ends. Looking up the rest from reference TRBV18 and TRBJ2-3 gives the full variable domain: NAGVMQNPRHLVRRRGQEARLRCSPMKGHSHVYWYRQLPEEGLKFMVYLQKENIIDESGMPKERFSAEFPKEGPSILRIQQVVRGDSAAYFCASSPQTEDTQYFGPGTRLTVL.

The J gene is TRBJ1-1, the V gene TRBV5-1; unclear D gene. The germline V gene has CDR1 SGHRS and CDR2 YFSETQ. V was clipped by 1 base and J by 5 bases, with 12 bases between them. The CDR3 loop spans 14 amino acids. The CDR3 loop is CASSLIGVETEAFF. In DNA, the CDR3 is TGCGCCAGCAGCTTGATCGGGGTCGAAACTGAAGCTTTCTTT.